The clone carrying this T cell receptor beta chain was counted only a few times. This entry is derived from a study of cytomegalovirus exposure and HLA in healthy donors. Primers: 60 Vbeta forward and 13 Jbeta reverse. TCRdb's table, derived via immunoSEQ multiplex PCR, lists solely in-frame clones and lacks some. The sample yields 53,000 or so clones, 70% to 75% seen once. CDR1 and CDR2 (germline): SGHTS, YDEGEE. Trimming stripped 0 bases from V and 8 bases from J, with 5 bases between. The CDR3 is made up of 12 amino acids. The clonotype originates from a man under 40 in good health and CMV-seropositive. The chain joins TRBV5-8 to TRBJ1-4; the D is unclear. Material for sequencing was PBMCs. The CDR3 nucleotides read TGTGCCAGCAGCTTGGACGGGGAAAAACTGTTTTTT. Protein: CASSLDGEKLFF.